This T cell receptor beta chain was observed in a study of blood T cell repertoires in COVID-19. Methods used by the authors: Estimation of nucleated cell counts relied on the amplification of reference gene primers. Libraries were prepared by immunoSEQ multiplex PCR; TCRdb keeps only in-frame clonotypes and omits some of them. That table is the source of V, J and clone size, and D and trimming were worked out from the DNA. This sample carries over 200,000 clones, under 90% of them seen once, and the ten largest clones take around 6.5%. V was cut by 4 bases and J by 4 bases, with 13 bases left in between. CDR1 is MGHDK, CDR2 SYGVNS, per germline. The CDR3 is 14 amino acids.

This chain connects TRBV25-1 to TRBJ1-2; D ambiguous. The TCR comes from a man in his 60s who had recovered from COVID-19. The sequencing input was peripheral blood. As DNA, the CDR3 is TGTGCCAGCAGTGCCAGGTCCCCCTCCTATGGCTACACCTTC. Protein product: CASSARSPSYGYTF.